Listed below are T cell receptor beta chains from one sample, sequenced in a study of blood T cells in healthy people across ages. TCRdb reprocessed the 5' RACE reads via MiXCR and lists one record per CDR3 protein. The sample records approximately 730,000 distinct CDR3 sequences, roughly 50% being singletons. Specimen: blood. These receptors all come from a man at least 80 years old in good health. The CDR3 runs from the conserved cysteine through the conserved F or W. Each record gives: J gene, V gene, CDR3 protein.

TRBJ2-2 TRBV6-5 CASSPRGGATGELFF
TRBJ2-3 TRBV20-1 CSASGAGRGTDTQYF
TRBJ2-1 TRBV4-1 CASSQQSSSGLWGEQFF
TRBJ2-1 TRBV10-3 CAISAGQGEGNEQFF
TRBJ1-2 TRBV20-1 CSASGEDYYGYTF
TRBJ1-3 TRBV12-3/TRBV12-4 CASSFGGGNTIYF
TRBJ1-1 TRBV20-1 CSARDPQGGTEAFF
TRBJ2-7 TRBV29-1 CSVDTSGSSYEQYF
TRBJ2-3 TRBV20-1 CSAPGEREGRDTQYF
TRBJ2-6 TRBV19 CASSLSYNSGANVLTF
TRBJ1-1 TRBV4-3 CASSRNRGNTEAFF
TRBJ2-7 TRBV12-3/TRBV12-4 CASSFARVNEQYF
TRBJ2-7 TRBV6-2/TRBV6-3 CASTTTSGNEQYF
TRBJ1-2 TRBV20-1 CSARVQGGGYTF
TRBJ2-3 TRBV2 CASTPGLGSNTQYF
TRBJ1-1 TRBV20-1 CSASGTGLTEAFF
TRBJ2-3 TRBV5-1 CASSAPGLAGNTDTQYF
TRBJ2-7 TRBV5-5 CASSLEFSSYEQYF
TRBJ2-7 TRBV7-2 CASSFQGIPHEQYF
TRBJ2-3 TRBV5-5 CASSLALVRGSTDTQYF
TRBJ2-2 TRBV20-1 CSVTSGANTGELFF
TRBJ2-1 TRBV12-3/TRBV12-4 CASGTGGTYNEQFF
. TRBV20-1 CSARPFSRTGYHEQYF
TRBJ2-6 TRBV6-5 CASTRPSSGANVLTF
TRBJ2-2 TRBV7-2 CASSLGWGPTSGELFF
TRBJ2-4 TRBV7-9 CASSNPDRALGIQYF
TRBJ1-6 TRBV7-9 CASSFAKSPLHF
TRBJ2-1 TRBV7-9 CASSHGPGVHEQFF
TRBJ2-1 TRBV7-6 CASSLDYRGEQFF
TRBJ2-1 TRBV27 CAGSLSPGAMVNEQFF
TRBJ2-3 TRBV5-1 CASSLTFSDTQYF
TRBJ2-1 TRBV24-1 CATLSPGNNEQFF
TRBJ1-2 TRBV14 CASSQDWGRDGGYTF
. TRBV6-6 CASSMSGTFETQYF
TRBJ1-1 TRBV2 CASRNRDRGLPEAFF
TRBJ2-7 TRBV10-3 CAISVSGNSYEQYF
TRBJ1-1 TRBV29-1 CSVEGSGPGGAFF
TRBJ2-1 TRBV20-1 CSARVQAGGPKNEQFF
TRBJ2-2 TRBV29-1 CSGGTGPGELFF
TRBJ2-2 TRBV25-1 CASSDPRQGGAGELFF
TRBJ2-1 TRBV7-9 CASSLDRYGLAGDSNEQFF
TRBJ2-7 TRBV25-1 CAPTLEQEDRSYEQYF
TRBJ2-5 TRBV27 CASSLSGRAPQETQYF